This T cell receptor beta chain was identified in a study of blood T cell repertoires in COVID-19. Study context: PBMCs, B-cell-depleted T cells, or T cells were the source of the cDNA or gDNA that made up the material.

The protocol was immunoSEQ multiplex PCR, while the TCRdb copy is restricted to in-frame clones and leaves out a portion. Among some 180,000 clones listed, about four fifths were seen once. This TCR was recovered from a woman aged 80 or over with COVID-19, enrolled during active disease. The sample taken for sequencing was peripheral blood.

CDR3 nucleotides: TGTGCCAGCAGTGCGAGAGACAGGAATCAGCCCCAGCATTTT. As protein: CASSARDRNQPQHF. The chain uses TRBV2 and TRBJ1-5; TRBD1 is a possible D gene (6 bases). V shed 4 bases and J shed 4 bases, with 11 bases lying between them. CDR1 and CDR2 from the germline V gene are SNHLY and FYNNEI. There are 14 residues in the CDR3.